This TCR beta chain stems from a study of STAT5B mutations in CD4+ large granular lymphocyte leukemia. Study-wide points: Data were not HLA-matched across samples. TRBV06-family usage was enriched in top patient clones (8/27) versus controls (2/35). No patients shared main leukemic clonotypes, though roughly 25% appeared at low frequency elsewhere. Without putative leukemic clones, patient CD4-sorted repertoires remained more clonal than healthy CD4+ repertoires.

The assay was immunoSEQ multiplex PCR, and TCRdb's table has in-frame clones only and misses some. The table includes nearly 35,000 clones, 70% to 90% detected once. For this clone: Its antigen remains unidentified.

V was cut by 11 bases and J by 2 bases, with 9 bases left in between. The germline gives CDR1 LNHDA, CDR2 SQIVND (reference sequence). This CDR3 spans 11 amino acids. The TCR comes from a human donor in good health. The rearrangement uses TRBV19 and TRBJ1-2; D not certain. Sequenced input: CD4+ T cells from blood buffy coats. The CDR3 sequence is CASQENYGYTF. Written as DNA, the CDR3 is TGTGCCTCCCAGGAGAACTATGGCTACACCTTC.